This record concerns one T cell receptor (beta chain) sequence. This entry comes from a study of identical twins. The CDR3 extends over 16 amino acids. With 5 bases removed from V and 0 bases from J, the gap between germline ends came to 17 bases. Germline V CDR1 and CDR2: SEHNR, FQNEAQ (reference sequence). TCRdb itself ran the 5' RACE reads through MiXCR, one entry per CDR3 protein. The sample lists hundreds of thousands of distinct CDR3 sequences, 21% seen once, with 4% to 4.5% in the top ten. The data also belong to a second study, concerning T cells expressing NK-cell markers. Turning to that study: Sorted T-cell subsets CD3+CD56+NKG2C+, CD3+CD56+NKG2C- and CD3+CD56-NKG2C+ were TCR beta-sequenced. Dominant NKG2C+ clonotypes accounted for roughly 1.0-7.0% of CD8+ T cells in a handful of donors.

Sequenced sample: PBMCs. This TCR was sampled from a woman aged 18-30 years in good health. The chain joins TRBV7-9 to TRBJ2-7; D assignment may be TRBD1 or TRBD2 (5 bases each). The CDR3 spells CASSPAPTGTSYEQYF. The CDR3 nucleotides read TGTGCCAGCAGCCCAGCACCGACGGGGACCTCCTACGAGCAGTACTTC.